This TCR beta chain was captured in a study of blood T cell repertoires in COVID-19. About the research overall: Material from acute and convalescent COVID-19 was sourced from the United States, Italy and Spain. Sources were T cells, B-cell-depleted T cells, or PBMCs; the material itself was cDNA or gDNA.

Seattle's enrolled individuals joined amid active infection and were then monitored longitudinally. The CDR3 contains 16 residues. CDR1 is LGHNA, CDR2 YSLEER, per germline. V gave up 0 bases and J gave up 5 bases, with 13 bases separating them. Original analysis: Reference gene primers were amplified, and this amplification served to estimate nucleated cell counts. Here immunoSEQ multiplex PCR was the method, and the copy in TCRdb shows in-frame clones only, minus some. That table supplies the V and J calls and clone size; D and trimming were determined from the DNA. Of 350,000 to 400,000 clones in the sample, 70% to 90% are singletons; the top ten hold less than 3.5%.

V gene TRBV4-3 combines with J gene TRBJ2-2; perhaps TRBD2 as D (6 bases). The sequence came from a woman aged 25 to 45 with COVID-19, enrolled during active disease. Input material: peripheral blood. This CDR3 is CASSQELGGGTGELFF. The CDR3 DNA reads as TGCGCCAGCAGCCAAGAATTGGGTGGGGGGACCGGGGAGCTGTTTTTT.